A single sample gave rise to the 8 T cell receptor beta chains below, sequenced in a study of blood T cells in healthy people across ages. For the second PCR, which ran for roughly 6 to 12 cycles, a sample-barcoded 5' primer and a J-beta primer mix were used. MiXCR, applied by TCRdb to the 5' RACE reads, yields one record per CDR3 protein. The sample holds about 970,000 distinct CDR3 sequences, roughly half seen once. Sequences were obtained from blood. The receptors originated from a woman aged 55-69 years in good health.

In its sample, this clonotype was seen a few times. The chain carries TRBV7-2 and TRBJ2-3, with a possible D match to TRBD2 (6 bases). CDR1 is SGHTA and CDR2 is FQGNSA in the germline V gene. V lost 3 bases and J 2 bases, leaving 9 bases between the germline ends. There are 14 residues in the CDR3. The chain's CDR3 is CASSFPGLTDTQYF. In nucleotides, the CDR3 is TGTGCCAGCAGCTTCCCGGGACTCACAGATACGCAGTATTTT.

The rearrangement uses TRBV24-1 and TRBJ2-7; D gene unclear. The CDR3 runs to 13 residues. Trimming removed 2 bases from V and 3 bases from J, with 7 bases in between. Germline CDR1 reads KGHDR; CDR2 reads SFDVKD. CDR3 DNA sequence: TGTGCCACCAGTGATTCAGGTGTCTACGAGCAGTACTTC. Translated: CATSDSGVYEQYF.

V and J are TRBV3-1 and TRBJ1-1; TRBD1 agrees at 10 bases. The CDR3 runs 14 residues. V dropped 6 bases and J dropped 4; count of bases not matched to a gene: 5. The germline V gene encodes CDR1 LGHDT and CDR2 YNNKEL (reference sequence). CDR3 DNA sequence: TGTGCCAGCAGTGCACGGGACAGGGGCACTGAAGCTTTCTTT. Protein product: CASSARDRGTEAFF.

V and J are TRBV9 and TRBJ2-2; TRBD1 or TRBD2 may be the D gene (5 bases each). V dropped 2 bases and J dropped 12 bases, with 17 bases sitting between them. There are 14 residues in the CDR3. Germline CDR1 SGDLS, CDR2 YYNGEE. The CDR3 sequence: CASSVGNTGTKLFF. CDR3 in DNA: TGTGCCAGCAGCGTGGGTAATACCGGGACGAAGCTGTTTTTT.

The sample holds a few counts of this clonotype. CDR3 sequence reads: CASNPGTTRNEQFF. The DNA of the CDR3 is TGTGCCAGCAACCCCGGGACCACTCGCAATGAGCAGTTCTTC. The V and J genes are TRBV6-5 and TRBJ2-1; either TRBD1 or TRBD2 may fit D (5 bases each). This CDR3 has 14 amino acids. V lost 7 bases, J lost 6 bases, and 16 bases lay in between. Germline values: CDR1 MNHEY, CDR2 SVGAGI.

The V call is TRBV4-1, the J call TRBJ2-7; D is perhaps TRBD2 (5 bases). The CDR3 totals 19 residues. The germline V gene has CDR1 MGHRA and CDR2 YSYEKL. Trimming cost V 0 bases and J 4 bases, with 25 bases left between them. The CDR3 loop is CASSQDYAPYRDFFYEQYF. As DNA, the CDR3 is TGCGCCAGCAGCCAAGATTATGCCCCTTACCGGGATTTTTTTTACGAGCAGTACTTC.

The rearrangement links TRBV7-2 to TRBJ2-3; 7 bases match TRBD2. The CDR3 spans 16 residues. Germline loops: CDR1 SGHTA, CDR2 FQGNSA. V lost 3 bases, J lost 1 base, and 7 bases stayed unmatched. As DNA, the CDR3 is TGTGCCAGCAGCTTTGGTGGGAGGGCCGGCACAGATACGCAGTATTTT. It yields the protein CASSFGGRAGTDTQYF.

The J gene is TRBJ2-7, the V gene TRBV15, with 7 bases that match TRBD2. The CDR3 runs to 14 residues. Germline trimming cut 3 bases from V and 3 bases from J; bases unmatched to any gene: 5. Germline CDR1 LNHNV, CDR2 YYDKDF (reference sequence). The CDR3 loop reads CATSSGLDFYEQYF. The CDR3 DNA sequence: TGTGCCACCAGCAGCGGACTAGACTTCTACGAGCAGTACTTC.